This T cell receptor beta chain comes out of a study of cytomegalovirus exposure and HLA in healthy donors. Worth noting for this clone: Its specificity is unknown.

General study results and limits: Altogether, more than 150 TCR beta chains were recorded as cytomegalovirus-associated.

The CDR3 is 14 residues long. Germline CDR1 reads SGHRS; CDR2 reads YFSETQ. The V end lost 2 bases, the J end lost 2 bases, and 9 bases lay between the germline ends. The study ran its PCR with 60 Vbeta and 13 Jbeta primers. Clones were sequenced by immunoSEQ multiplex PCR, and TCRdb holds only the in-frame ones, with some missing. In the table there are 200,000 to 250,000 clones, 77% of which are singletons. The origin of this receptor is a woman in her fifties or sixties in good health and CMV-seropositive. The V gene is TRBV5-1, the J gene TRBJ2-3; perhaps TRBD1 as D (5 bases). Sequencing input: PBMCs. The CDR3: CASSFDRLTDTQYF. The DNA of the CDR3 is TGCGCCAGCAGCTTTGACAGACTCACAGATACGCAGTATTTT.